This T cell receptor beta chain was sequenced for a study of blood T cells in healthy people across ages. Alongside a J-beta primer mix, a sample-barcoded 5' primer served in a second PCR lasting roughly 6 to 12 cycles. One entry per CDR3 protein results from TCRdb running MiXCR on the 5' RACE reads. The data show some 1,500,000 distinct CDR3 sequences, approximately 39% seen once. The V segment lost 4 bases and the J segment 2 bases; nucleotides outside the gene matches: 4. The CDR3 runs 14 residues. CDR1 is SQVTM, CDR2 ANQGSEA, per germline. The TCR comes from a woman under 30 in good health. The sample taken for sequencing was blood. The chain couples TRBV29-1 to TRBJ1-5, with 8 bases aligning to TRBD1. CDR3 DNA sequence: TGCAGCGTTGGGGGACAGGCGGGCAATCAGCCCCAGCATTTT. Amino acid sequence: CSVGGQAGNQPQHF.